This T cell receptor (beta chain) derives from a study of cytomegalovirus exposure and HLA in healthy donors. Notes on the study in general: TRBV6-2, TRBV6-3 and other indistinguishable V segments were excluded. Over 150 TCR beta chains were listed as cytomegalovirus-associated. With DRB1 most and HLA-C fewest, TCR association rates differed between HLA loci in a later analysis.

Amplification used 60 Vbeta primers and 13 Jbeta primers. Repertoires were generated with immunoSEQ multiplex PCR, while TCRdb's copy carries only in-frame clones and drops some. The data hold 150,000 to 200,000 clones, with roughly 80% observed a single time. With respect to this clone: Its matching antigen is unknown.

CDR1 GTSNPN and CDR2 SVGIG come from the germline V gene (reference sequence). The CDR3 has 13 residues. Trimming stripped 1 base from V and 6 bases from J, with 13 bases between. The V gene is TRBV30, the J gene TRBJ2-7, with D perhaps matching TRBD1 (5 bases). Sequencing was performed on PBMCs. The receptor's source is a man aged 18 to 29 in good health and CMV-seropositive. In DNA form, the CDR3 reads TGTGCCTGGAGTGGGCAGGGCTCGGGCGAGCAGTACTTC. This encodes CAWSGQGSGEQYF.